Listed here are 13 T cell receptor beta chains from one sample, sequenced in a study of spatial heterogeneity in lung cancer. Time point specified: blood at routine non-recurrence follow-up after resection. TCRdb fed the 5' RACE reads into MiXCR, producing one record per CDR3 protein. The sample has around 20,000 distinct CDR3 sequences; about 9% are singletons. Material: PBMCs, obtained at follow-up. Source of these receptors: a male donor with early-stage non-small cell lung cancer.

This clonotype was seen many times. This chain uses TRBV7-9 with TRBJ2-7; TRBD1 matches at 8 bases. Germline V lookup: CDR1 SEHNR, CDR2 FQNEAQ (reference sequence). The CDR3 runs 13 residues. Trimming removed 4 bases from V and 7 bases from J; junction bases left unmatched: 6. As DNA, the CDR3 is TGTGCCAGCAGCTGGGACAGGAGAGGAGAGCAGTACTTC. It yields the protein CASSWDRRGEQYF.

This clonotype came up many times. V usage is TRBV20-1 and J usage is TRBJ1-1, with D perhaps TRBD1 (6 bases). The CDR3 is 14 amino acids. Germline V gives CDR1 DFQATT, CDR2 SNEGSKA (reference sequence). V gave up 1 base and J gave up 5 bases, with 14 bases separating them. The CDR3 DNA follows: TGCAGTGCTAGAGGGCAGGGGCGGTGGACTGAAGCTTTCTTT. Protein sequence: CSARGQGRWTEAFF.

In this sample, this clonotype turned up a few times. The CDR3 sequence: CASSPSGGAYNEQFF. DNA of the CDR3: TGTGCCAGCAGCCCTAGCGGGGGGGCCTACAATGAGCAGTTCTTC. V usage is TRBV9 and J usage is TRBJ2-1; 12 positions agree with TRBD2. The CDR3 is 15 residues long. The J segment lost 2 bases and the V segment lost 4 bases, leaving 1 base of the junction unmatched. Germline loops: CDR1 SGDLS, CDR2 YYNGEE.

Here the CDR3 DNA reads TGTGCCAGCAGCTTGGAAACCGGACAGTTCTTC. Encoded protein: CASSLETGQFF. The chain joins TRBV5-5 to TRBJ2-1; D remains ambiguous. The V gene lost 0 bases and the J gene lost 13 bases, with 8 bases spanning the gap. Germline V gene sequence: CDR1 SGHKS, CDR2 YYEKEE (reference sequence). The CDR3 sequence is 11 residues long.

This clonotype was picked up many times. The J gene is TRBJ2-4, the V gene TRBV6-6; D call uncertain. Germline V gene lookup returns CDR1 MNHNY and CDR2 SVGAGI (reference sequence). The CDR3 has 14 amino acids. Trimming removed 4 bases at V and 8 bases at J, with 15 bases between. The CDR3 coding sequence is TGTGCCAGCAGTTCCGACCCCGCGAGAGACATTCAGTACTTC. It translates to CASSSDPARDIQYF.

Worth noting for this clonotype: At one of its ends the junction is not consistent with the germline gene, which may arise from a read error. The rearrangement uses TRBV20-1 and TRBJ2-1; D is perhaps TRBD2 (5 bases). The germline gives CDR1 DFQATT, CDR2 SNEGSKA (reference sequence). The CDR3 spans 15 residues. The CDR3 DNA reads TGCAGAGCTAGAGATGTTGGGAGCTCCTACAATGAGCAGTTCTTC. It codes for CRARDVGSSYNEQFF.

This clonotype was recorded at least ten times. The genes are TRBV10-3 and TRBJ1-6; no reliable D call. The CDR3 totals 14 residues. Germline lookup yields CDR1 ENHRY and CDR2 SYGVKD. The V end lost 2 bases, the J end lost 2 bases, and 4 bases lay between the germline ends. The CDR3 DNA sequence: TGTGCCATCAGTGAGGCCGCCTATAATTCACCCCTCCACTTT. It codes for CAISEAAYNSPLHF.

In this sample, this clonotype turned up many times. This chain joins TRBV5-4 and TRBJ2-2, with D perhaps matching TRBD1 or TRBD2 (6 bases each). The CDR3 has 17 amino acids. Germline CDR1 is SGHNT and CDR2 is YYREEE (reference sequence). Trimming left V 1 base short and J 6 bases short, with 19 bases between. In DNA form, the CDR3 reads TGTGCCAGCAGCTTGCGTCCAGACGGGGGCGTGGCCGGGGAGCTGTTTTTT. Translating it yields CASSLRPDGGVAGELFF.

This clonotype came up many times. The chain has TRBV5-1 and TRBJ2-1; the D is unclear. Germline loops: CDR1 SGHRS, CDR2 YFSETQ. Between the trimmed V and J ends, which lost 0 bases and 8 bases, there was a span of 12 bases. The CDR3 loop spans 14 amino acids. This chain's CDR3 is CASSLGGRLDEQFF. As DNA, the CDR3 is TGCGCCAGCAGCTTGGGAGGTCGACTCGATGAGCAGTTCTTC.

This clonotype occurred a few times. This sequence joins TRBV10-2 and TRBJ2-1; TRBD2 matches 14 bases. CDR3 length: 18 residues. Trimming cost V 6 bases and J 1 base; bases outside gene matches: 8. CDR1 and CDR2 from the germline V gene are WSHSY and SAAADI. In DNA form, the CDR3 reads TGCGCCAGCAGCAAGACTAGCGGGGGGGCCGGGTCCTACAATGAGCAGTTCTTC. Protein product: CASSKTSGGAGSYNEQFF.

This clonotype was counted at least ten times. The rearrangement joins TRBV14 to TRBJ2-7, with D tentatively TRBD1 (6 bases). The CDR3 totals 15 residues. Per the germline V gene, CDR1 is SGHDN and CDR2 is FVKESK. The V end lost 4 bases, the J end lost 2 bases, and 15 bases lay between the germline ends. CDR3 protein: CASSRRQDETYEQYF. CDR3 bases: TGTGCCAGCAGCCGCCGACAGGACGAAACCTACGAGCAGTACTTC.

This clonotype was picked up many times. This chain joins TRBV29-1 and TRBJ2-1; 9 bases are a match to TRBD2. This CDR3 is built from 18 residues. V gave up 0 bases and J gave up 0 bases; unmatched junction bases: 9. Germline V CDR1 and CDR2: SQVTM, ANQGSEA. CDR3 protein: CSVEDPFSGGSSYNEQFF. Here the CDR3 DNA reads TGCAGCGTTGAAGACCCATTTAGCGGGGGCAGCTCCTACAATGAGCAGTTCTTC.

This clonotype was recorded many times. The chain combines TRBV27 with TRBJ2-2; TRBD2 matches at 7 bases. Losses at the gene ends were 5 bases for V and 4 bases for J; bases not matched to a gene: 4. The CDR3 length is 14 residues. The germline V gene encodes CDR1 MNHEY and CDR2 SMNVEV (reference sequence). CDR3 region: CASSGRVGTGELFF. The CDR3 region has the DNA TGTGCCAGCAGTGGGAGGGTTGGCACCGGGGAGCTGTTTTTT.